Presented here are 8 T cell receptor beta chains from one specimen sequenced in a study of cytomegalovirus exposure and HLA in healthy donors. The PCR contained 60 Vbeta and 13 Jbeta primers. The table came from immunoSEQ multiplex PCR; TCRdb's copy has only in-frame clones and leaves some out. The repertoire has approximately 100,000 clones, approximately 70% of them found once; the top ten carry less than 4.5%. The specimen was PBMCs. The source of these receptors is a man younger than 40 in good health and CMV-seropositive.

This sequence joins TRBV7-9 and TRBJ2-3; a possible D gene is TRBD2 (5 bases). This CDR3 region has 15 residues. Germline V lookup: CDR1 SEHNR, CDR2 FQNEAQ (reference sequence). V gave up 5 bases and J gave up 1 base, with 13 bases separating them. Written as DNA, the CDR3 is TGTGCCAGCAGCCCAAGGGAGTATGGCACAGATACGCAGTATTTT. Amino acid sequence: CASSPREYGTDTQYF.

This chain uses TRBV5-4 with TRBJ1-5; 8 bases match TRBD1. In germline, CDR1 is SGHNT, CDR2 YYREEE (reference sequence). Trimming removed 3 bases from V and 11 bases from J; junction bases left unmatched: 10. CDR3 length: 14 residues. CDR3 sequence: CASSSTPGGQAQHF. CDR3 coding DNA: TGTGCCAGCAGCTCCACCCCAGGGGGCCAGGCCCAGCATTTT. Looking up the rest from reference TRBV5-4 and TRBJ1-5 gives the full variable domain: ETGVTQSPTHLIKTRGQQVTLRCSSQSGHNTVSWYQQALGQGPQFIFQYYREEENGRGNFPPRFSGLQFPNYSSELNVNALELDDSALYLCASSSTPGGQAQHFGDGTRLSIL.

V is TRBV5-4 and J is TRBJ2-5, with TRBD1 matching over 8 bases. Germline V gene sequence: CDR1 SGHNT, CDR2 YYREEE (reference sequence). The CDR3 runs 13 residues. The V segment lost 4 bases and the J segment 4 bases; nucleotides outside the gene matches: 3. The CDR3 sequence: CASSIGQGETQYF. In DNA form, the CDR3 reads TGTGCCAGCAGCATAGGACAGGGAGAGACCCAGTACTTC.

The chain couples TRBV29-1 to TRBJ2-3; TRBD2 agrees at 13 bases. The CDR3 is 14 amino acids. V was clipped by 4 bases and J by 6 bases; unmatched bases: 4. Germline V gene sequence: CDR1 SQVTM, CDR2 ANQGSEA. The CDR3 loop reads CSVGTSGGEDTQYF. The CDR3 nucleotides read TGCAGCGTTGGAACTAGCGGGGGGGAGGATACGCAGTATTTT.

The table lists this clone with a count of one. This chain links TRBV5-1 with TRBJ2-3, with 7 nucleotides matching TRBD2. In germline, CDR1 is SGHRS, CDR2 YFSETQ. The CDR3 is 15 residues long. V was clipped by 6 bases and J by 5 bases; unmatched bases: 12. CDR3 nucleotide sequence: TGCGCCAGCACCATGGGGGGGGTGGGTGGAGATACGCAGTATTTT. Protein: CASTMGGVGGDTQYF.

This clone showed up just once. This chain uses TRBV5-1 with TRBJ1-1, with D hard to call. The CDR3 covers 15 residues. The germline V gene has CDR1 SGHRS and CDR2 YFSETQ. V was trimmed by 4 bases and J by 3 bases, leaving 16 bases between them. The CDR3 sequence: CASSPYKGGDTEAFF. The CDR3 coding sequence is TGCGCCAGCAGCCCCTATAAGGGCGGGGACACTGAAGCTTTCTTT.

The chain links TRBV18 to TRBJ2-5; possibly TRBD2 for D (6 bases). The V gene's germline CDR1 is KGHSH and CDR2 LQKENI. The CDR3 has 17 amino acids. Trimming took 0 bases from V and 5 from J, leaving 19 bases between them. The CDR3 region has the DNA TGTGCCAGCTCACCACCGGGTGCGGGACGGGTTTCGGAGACCCAGTACTTC. It specifies CASSPPGAGRVSETQYF.

The V gene is TRBV20-1, the J gene TRBJ1-2; D is uncertain. CDR1 and CDR2 (germline): DFQATT, SNEGSKA (reference sequence). The CDR3 has 11 residues. V was cut by 0 bases and J by 8 bases, with 7 bases left in between. CDR3 region: CSARDPGGYTF. CDR3 DNA: TGCAGTGCTAGAGACCCAGGCGGCTACACCTTC.